These 5 T cell receptor beta chains originate from one sample sequenced in a study of blood T cell repertoires in COVID-19 (dated by TCRdb to 2020 to 2022). Receptor amplification or capture employed the immunoSEQ multiplex PCR assay. Here the immuneACCESS table is served through TCRdb, limited to in-frame sequences with V and J called. Missing clones are a known gap in these copies; in checked studies unresolved V genes cover under half, and the rest lacks a known reason. Recorded for this sample are approximately 88,000 clones; 70% to 80% of them occurred a single time. The top ten constitute less than 60% of the sample. Sequenced input: peripheral blood. The receptors stem from a human donor in a cohort sampled during active COVID-19.

The chain recombines TRBV12-3 or TRBV12-4 with TRBJ2-1; the match to TRBD2 covers 12 bases. After removal of 3 bases from V and 13 bases from J, the junction contained 4 bases not matched to a gene. CDR3 length equals 13 residues. The CDR3 region is CASSFGLAGSQFF. The CDR3 DNA reads as TGTGCCAGCAGTTTTGGACTAGCGGGATCCCAGTTCTTC.

DNA for the CDR3: TGTGCCAGCAGTCTGACAGGGCGCCCGATGAGTGAGCAGTTCTTC. Translated, it gives CASSLTGRPMSEQFF. V gene TRBV5-6 combines with J gene TRBJ2-1; 7 bases fit TRBD1. The CDR3 loop spans 15 amino acids. Germline values: CDR1 SGHDT, CDR2 YYEEEE. After removal of 5 bases from V and 9 bases from J, the junction contained 14 bases not matched to a gene.

This clone was seen a single time. In DNA form, the CDR3 reads TGTGCCAGCAGCTCTACAGGGGCTGAAGCTTTCTTT. This gives the protein CASSSTGAEAFF. This sequence joins TRBV5-6 and TRBJ1-1; the match to TRBD1 covers 7 bases. Germline loops: CDR1 SGHDT, CDR2 YYEEEE. The CDR3 covers 12 residues. Trimming took 3 bases from V and 6 from J; bases not matched to a gene: 2.

This chain uses TRBV7-8 with TRBJ1-3, with TRBD1 as a possible D gene (6 bases). Trimming left V 4 bases short and J 0 bases short, with 13 bases between. This CDR3 is 16 amino acids long. Germline-derived CDR1 and CDR2 are SGHVS and FQNEAQ. DNA of the CDR3: TGTGCCAGCAGCTCACGGACAGAAAACTCTGGAAACACCATATATTTT. Translated, it gives CASSSRTENSGNTIYF.

The V gene is TRBV7-2, the J gene TRBJ1-4; D uncertain. This CDR3 has 11 amino acids. The ends were cut back, 5 bases at V and 5 bases at J, with 3 bases in the middle. Germline lookup yields CDR1 SGHTA and CDR2 FQGNSA. The CDR3 loop reads CASSANEKLFF. As DNA, the CDR3 is TGTGCCAGCAGCGCGAATGAAAAACTGTTTTTT.